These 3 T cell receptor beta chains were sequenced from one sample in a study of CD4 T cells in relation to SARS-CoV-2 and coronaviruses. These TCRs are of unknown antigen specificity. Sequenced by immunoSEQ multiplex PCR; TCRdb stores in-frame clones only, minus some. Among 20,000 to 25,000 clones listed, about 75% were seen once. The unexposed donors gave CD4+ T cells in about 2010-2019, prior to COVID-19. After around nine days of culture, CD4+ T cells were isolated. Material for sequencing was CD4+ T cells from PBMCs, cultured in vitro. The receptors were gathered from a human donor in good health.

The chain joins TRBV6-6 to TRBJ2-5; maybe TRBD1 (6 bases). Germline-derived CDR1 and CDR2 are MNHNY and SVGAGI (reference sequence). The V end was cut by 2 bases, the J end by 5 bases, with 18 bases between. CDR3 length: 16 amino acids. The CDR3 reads CASSYPRGSVSETQYF. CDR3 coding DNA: TGTGCCAGCAGTTACCCCAGGGGAAGCGTTTCGGAGACCCAGTACTTC.

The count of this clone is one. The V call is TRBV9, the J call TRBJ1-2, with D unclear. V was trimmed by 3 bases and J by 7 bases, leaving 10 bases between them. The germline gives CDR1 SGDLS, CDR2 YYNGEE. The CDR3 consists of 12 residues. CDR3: CASSEPKSGYTF. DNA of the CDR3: TGTGCCAGCAGCGAGCCTAAAAGTGGCTACACCTTC.

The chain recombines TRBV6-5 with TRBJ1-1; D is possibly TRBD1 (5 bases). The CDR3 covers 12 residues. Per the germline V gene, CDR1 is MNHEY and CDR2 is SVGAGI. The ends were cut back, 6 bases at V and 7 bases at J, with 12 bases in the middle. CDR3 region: CASSQGTVEAFF. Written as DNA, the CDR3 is TGTGCCAGCAGCCAAGGGACGGTTGAAGCTTTCTTT.